This TCR beta chain came from a study of blood T cells in healthy people across ages. V was trimmed by 2 bases and J by 2 bases, leaving 10 bases between them. The CDR3 totals 15 residues. From germline, CDR1 is SGHDN and CDR2 FVKESK. Remarks on this clonotype: Antigen specificity is unknown.

A second PCR, run for roughly 6 to 11 cycles, used a sample-barcoded 5' primer plus a J-beta primer mix. TCRdb fed the 5' RACE reads into MiXCR, producing one record per CDR3 protein. The table lists some 710,000 distinct CDR3 sequences, more than 35% of them singletons. Whole-study results and caveats: It was held that diversity estimates obtained from one million T cells represented underestimates. Significant beta diversity loss was already apparent by age roughly 44, declining roughly linearly. Lack of knowledge of donor CMV status possibly confounded expanded clonotype changes.

The TCR comes from an older man in good health. The chain recombines TRBV14 with TRBJ2-1; possibly TRBD2 for D (6 bases). Material for sequencing was blood. The CDR3 bases are TGTGCCAGCAGCCAATTTCGGACTACCTACAATGAGCAGTTCTTC. Translation gives CASSQFRTTYNEQFF. The entire variable domain, with the rest obtained from reference TRBV14 and TRBJ2-1, is as follows: EAGVTQFPSHSVIEKGQTVTLRCDPISGHDNLYWYRRVMGKEIKFLLHFVKESKQDESGMPNNRFLAERTGGTYSTLKVQPAELEDSGVYFCASSQFRTTYNEQFFGPGTRLTVL.